Each of the 20 T cell receptor beta chains below was sequenced from the same sample in a study of low-dose radiotherapy and immunotherapy resistance in tumors. Sample time point: before trial treatment. TRAV- and TRBV-specific primers, spanning alpha and beta chains, primed first-strand cDNA. TCRs underwent 20 PCR cycles of amplification with a constant-region primer and V-primer adapter. TCRdb reprocessed the reads with MiXCR, giving one entry per CDR3 protein. The repertoire includes 55,000 to 80,000 distinct CDR3 sequences, more than 20% of them detected once, and 6.5% to 8% sits in the top ten. This specimen was PBMCs, taken before treatment. Receptors were obtained from a male donor with rectosigmoid adenocarcinoma.

This clonotype is deemed medium-sized. The gene calls are TRBV28 and TRBJ2-3; no definite D call. The V gene's germline CDR1 is MDHEN and CDR2 SYDVKM. V was clipped by 5 bases and J by 2 bases, with 11 bases between them. The CDR3 has 14 amino acids. CDR3 in amino acids: CASSEALNTDTQYF. CDR3 in DNA: TGTGCCAGCAGTGAGGCATTAAACACAGATACGCAGTATTTT.

This chain connects TRBV6-2 or TRBV6-3 to TRBJ2-1; 11 bases line up with TRBD2. Trimming removed 7 bases from V and 3 bases from J; junction bases left unmatched: 8. CDR3 length: 16 amino acids. Germline CDR1 MNHEY, CDR2 SVGEGT. The CDR3 region has the DNA TGTGCCAGCACCGATCGTAGCGGGAGGGTCTACAATGAGCAGTTCTTC. It specifies CASTDRSGRVYNEQFF.

The chain is built from TRBV6-2 or TRBV6-3 and TRBJ1-1, with 8 bases aligning to TRBD1. V trimming: 6 bases; J trimming: 6 bases; junction bases outside the gene matches: 9. There are 14 residues in the CDR3. Germline values: CDR1 MNHEY, CDR2 SVGEGT. In nucleotides, the CDR3 is TGTGCCAGCAGCCGACAGGGGTATATGGCTGAAGCTTTCTTT. This gives the protein CASSRQGYMAEAFF.

With regard to this clonotype: Only one base separates this from a far larger clonotype, so it likely reflects a read error. The chain has TRBV24-1 and TRBJ2-7, with D maybe TRBD2 (6 bases). The CDR3 has 15 amino acids. The germline gives CDR1 KGHDR, CDR2 SFDVKD. V lost 5 bases and J lost 7, with 20 bases in between. CDR3 bases: TGTGCCACCAGTGCTCGAACGGGAGCTCTTAGTGAGCAGTACTTC. It is translated as CATSARTGALSEQYF.

In this sample, this clonotype turned up many times. The J gene is TRBJ2-2, the V gene TRBV14, with TRBD2 as a possible D gene (6 bases). CDR1 is SGHDN and CDR2 is FVKESK in the germline V gene. The CDR3 totals 16 residues. V was clipped by 3 bases and J by 2 bases, with 13 bases between them. The CDR3 DNA follows: TGTGCCAGCAGCCAGTCCGGGGGAGCCAACACCGGGGAGCTGTTTTTT. It yields the protein CASSQSGGANTGELFF.

The sample holds many counts of this clonotype. CDR3: CASSLPGTSGANEQFF. In DNA, the CDR3 is TGTGCCAGCAGTCTCCCCGGGACTAGCGGCGCAAATGAGCAGTTCTTC. The V gene is TRBV28, the J gene TRBJ2-1; 11 bases align to TRBD2. Germline loops: CDR1 MDHEN, CDR2 SYDVKM. The CDR3 spans 16 residues. Losses at the gene ends were 5 bases for V and 7 bases for J; bases not matched to a gene: 10.

This clonotype has at least ten counts. The chain employs TRBV28 and TRBJ2-5; D ambiguous. Germline V gene sequence: CDR1 MDHEN, CDR2 SYDVKM. The CDR3 consists of 10 residues. Trimming stripped 3 bases from V and 6 bases from J, with 2 bases between. This CDR3 reads CASSFKTQYF. The CDR3 DNA reads TGTGCCAGCAGTTTCAAGACCCAGTACTTC.

The chain has TRBV29-1 and TRBJ1-5, with TRBD1 matching 7 bases. Germline lookup yields CDR1 SQVTM and CDR2 ANQGSEA. The ends lost 4 bases at V and 7 bases at J; junction bases unmatched: 10. The CDR3 covers 14 residues. The CDR3 sequence is CSVGGEGAKQPQHF. CDR3 nucleotide sequence: TGCAGCGTTGGAGGTGAGGGGGCAAAACAGCCCCAGCATTTT.

This clonotype has ten or more counts. V and J are TRBV5-1 and TRBJ2-5, with D uncertain. Germline V gene lookup returns CDR1 SGHRS and CDR2 YFSETQ. Trimming cost V 0 bases and J 3 bases, with 0 bases left between them. This CDR3 is 11 amino acids long. CDR3 in amino acids: CASSLEETQYF. CDR3 sequence (DNA): TGCGCCAGCAGCTTGGAAGAGACCCAGTACTTC.

This clonotype was recorded many times. The gene calls are TRBV20-1 and TRBJ2-3; weak D call: TRBD1 (7 bases). Germline V lookup: CDR1 DFQATT, CDR2 SNEGSKA (reference sequence). This CDR3 is built from 13 residues. Deletions cut 6 bases from V and 7 bases from J, with 17 bases between. The CDR3 nucleotides are TGCAGTGCCCTGAGGACAGGCGGGAATACGCAGTATTTT. The encoded protein is CSALRTGGNTQYF.

The table lists this clonotype with many counts. The chain couples TRBV6-2 or TRBV6-3 to TRBJ1-6; TRBD1 might be the D (5 bases). Per germline, CDR1 MNHEY and CDR2 SVGEGT. V was pared by 7 bases and J by 10 bases, with 17 bases between. The CDR3 extends over 14 amino acids. CDR3 in amino acids: CASTAGTSSSPLHF. The CDR3 coding sequence is TGTGCCAGCACCGCCGGGACCTCATCGTCACCCCTCCACTTT.

The V and J genes are TRBV6-6 and TRBJ2-7; D perhaps matches TRBD1 (7 bases). Germline CDR1 MNHNY, CDR2 SVGAGI (reference sequence). V was clipped by 6 bases and J by 0 bases, with 12 bases between them. The CDR3 runs 14 residues. CDR3 loop: CASRGGQNSYEQYF. The CDR3 bases are TGTGCCAGCAGGGGGGGACAGAACTCCTACGAGCAGTACTTC.

This clonotype was seen at least ten times. CDR3 sequence reads: CSVGGGSNQPQHF. The CDR3 DNA reads TGCAGCGTTGGGGGGGGAAGCAATCAGCCCCAGCATTTT. This chain joins TRBV29-1 and TRBJ1-5, with a possible D match to TRBD1 (5 bases). The CDR3 totals 13 residues. V was clipped by 4 bases and J by 1 base, with 8 bases between them. The germline CDR1 and CDR2 sequences are SQVTM and ANQGSEA.

As to this clonotype: The conserved phenylalanine or tryptophan normally closing the CDR3 is absent here, so this likely arose from a read error. For the CDR3, the DNA is TGTGCCAGCAGCTTAGATGCAGACCTCTCCTATGGCTACACCATC. Residues: CASSLDADLSYGYTI. The genes are TRBV11-2 and TRBJ1-2; D gene uncertain. The CDR3 is 15 residues long. CDR1 is SGHAT, CDR2 FQNNGV, per germline. Trimming stripped 0 bases from V and 4 bases from J, with 12 bases between.

This clonotype was detected many times. V usage is TRBV29-1 and J usage is TRBJ2-7; no clear D gene. The germline CDR1 and CDR2 sequences are SQVTM and ANQGSEA. This CDR3 is built from 12 residues. Trimming removed 4 bases at V and 0 bases at J, with 7 bases between. The CDR3 protein is CSVGTHSYEQYF. CDR3 in DNA: TGCAGCGTTGGGACGCACTCCTACGAGCAGTACTTC.

There are many counts of this clonotype. J is TRBJ1-1 and V is TRBV10-3, with unresolved D. Germline values: CDR1 ENHRY, CDR2 SYGVKD. V was cut by 0 bases and J by 2 bases, with 7 bases left in between. There are 14 residues in the CDR3. The CDR3 protein is CAISESPGNTEAFF. The CDR3 DNA follows: TGTGCCATCAGTGAGTCGCCGGGAAACACTGAAGCTTTCTTT.

Many counts were recorded for this clonotype. V and J are TRBV12-3 or TRBV12-4 and TRBJ2-7, with 10 bases that match TRBD2. J was trimmed by 5 bases and V by 6 bases; bases with no gene match: 10. The CDR3 extends over 15 amino acids. The CDR3 region is CASSRISGRLHEQYF. The CDR3 nucleotides read TGTGCCAGCAGCCGCATTAGCGGGAGGCTTCACGAGCAGTACTTC.

This clonotype was detected only a few times. The rearrangement uses TRBV4-3 and TRBJ2-5; 8 bases match TRBD1. Germline V CDR1 and CDR2: LGHNA, YSLEER. The CDR3 is 13 amino acids. V shed 3 bases, J shed 5 bases, and the junction held 2 bases outside the gene matches. In nucleotides, the CDR3 is TGCGCCAGCAGCCAGGCAGGGGGCGAGACCCAGTACTTC. Its translation: CASSQAGGETQYF.

The V and J genes are TRBV10-3 and TRBJ2-1; D perhaps matches TRBD2 (6 bases). Germline V gene lookup returns CDR1 ENHRY and CDR2 SYGVKD. The CDR3 extends over 15 amino acids. V was shortened by 6 bases and J by 5 bases, with 17 bases between the two germline ends. The DNA for the CDR3 is TGTGCCATCAGCGCTCAACTAGCACGCGACAATGAGCAGTTCTTC. Protein product: CAISAQLARDNEQFF.

The chain employs TRBV28 and TRBJ2-7, with D perhaps matching TRBD2 (6 bases). The CDR3 totals 15 residues. Germline loops: CDR1 MDHEN, CDR2 SYDVKM. Trimming removed 3 bases from V and 5 bases from J, with 17 bases in between. CDR3 bases: TGTGCCAGCAGTTTCCCTCTTGGAGGGAGTGACGAGCAGTACTTC. Translating gives CASSFPLGGSDEQYF.